The rows below give T cell receptor beta chains drawn from one sample of a study of T cells after yellow fever vaccination. A single record per CDR3 protein comes from TCRdb applying MiXCR to the 5' RACE reads. The data show some 220,000 distinct CDR3 sequences, with approximately 3% seen just once and under 3.5% held by the top ten. The specimen was CD4+ T cells sorted from PBMCs, collected 10 days after the yellow fever booster vaccination. The receptors come from a man aged 18 to 30 who received the YFV17D yellow fever vaccine. Each CDR3 is given with its conserved first and last residue. The D gene is left open where the match is weak. A row's size may be missing; if present it is once, few, many or a size class.

D,V,size,J,CDR3,DNA
TRBD2,TRBV20-1,many,TRBJ2-3,CSALAGGSDTQYF,TGCAGTGCCCTAGCGGGGGGATCAGATACGCAGTATTTT
TRBD1,TRBV5-1,few,TRBJ1-6,CASSLGDSLRPLHF,TGCGCCAGCAGCTTGGGGGACAGTTTAAGGCCCCTCCACTTT
-,TRBV7-2,few,TRBJ1-6,CASSKSANNSPLHF,TGTGCCAGCAGCAAGTCTGCTAATAATTCACCCCTCCACTTT
TRBD2,TRBV5-1,few,TRBJ2-1,CASSFIAGGDNEQFF,TGCGCCAGCAGCTTTATAGCGGGGGGAGACAATGAGCAGTTCTTC
TRBD2,TRBV14,few,TRBJ2-1,CASSQGLAYGVDEQFF,TGTGCCAGCAGCCAAGGACTAGCGTACGGTGTCGATGAGCAGTTCTTC
TRBD2,TRBV4-2,many,TRBJ2-7,CASSQGGSSYEQYF,TGTGCCAGCAGCCAGGGGGGGAGCTCCTACGAGCAGTACTTC
TRBD1,TRBV12-3/TRBV12-4,many,TRBJ2-7,CASSFRTGPTKQYF,TGTGCCAGCAGTTTCCGGACAGGCCCTACGAAGCAGTACTTC
-,TRBV7-2,few,TRBJ1-2,CASSYTHYNYGYTF,TGTGCCAGCAGCTACACCCACTATAACTATGGCTACACCTTC
TRBD1,TRBV6-5,many,TRBJ1-2,CASSSPTGVYGYTF,TGTGCCAGCAGTTCCCCAACAGGGGTATATGGCTACACCTTC
TRBD1,TRBV12-3/TRBV12-4,few,TRBJ2-1,CASSSGQGKNEQFF,TGTGCCAGCAGTTCCGGACAGGGGAAGAATGAGCAGTTCTTC
TRBD2,TRBV7-2,many,TRBJ2-4,CASSSSGGAFYIQYF,TGTGCCAGCAGCTCTAGCGGGGGGGCCTTTTACATTCAGTACTTC
TRBD2,TRBV7-9,-,TRBJ2-3,CASSPELGGGTDTQYF,TGTGCCAGCAGCCCGGAGCTGGGGGGGGGCACAGATACGCAGTATTTT